Listed below are T cell receptor beta chains from one sample, sequenced in a study of T cells after yellow fever vaccination. From the 5' RACE reads, TCRdb called clonotypes with MiXCR, one entry per CDR3 protein. There are 250,000 to 300,000 distinct CDR3 sequences in the sample; 13% occur only once, and roughly 0.5% lies in the top ten. Material: CD4+ T cells sorted from PBMCs, obtained 45 days after the yellow fever booster vaccination. The receptors here all came from a man younger than 40 who received the YFV17D yellow fever vaccine. Both conserved end residues are part of each CDR3. The D gene is left open where the match is weak. Size is omitted from some rows. Given values are once, few, many or a class for expanded clones.

v_gene,j_gene,abundance,d_gene,CDR3aa,CDR3nt
TRBV20-1,TRBJ2-2,few,.,CSATGRGQSGELFF,TGCAGTGCTACCGGCCGGGGGCAGTCCGGGGAGCTGTTTTTT
TRBV20-1,TRBJ2-1,few,.,CSAGRVGHPYNEQFF,TGCAGTGCTGGAAGGGTAGGGCATCCTTACAATGAGCAGTTCTTC
TRBV29-1,TRBJ2-7,few,.,CSVEETGTYEQYF,TGCAGCGTTGAAGAAACAGGGACCTACGAGCAGTACTTC
TRBV10-3,TRBJ2-7,.,TRBD1,CAISPQGSYEQYF,TGTGCCATCAGCCCACAGGGGTCCTACGAGCAGTACTTC
TRBV7-2,TRBJ1-1,.,.,CASSLQQGRTTEAFF,TGTGCCAGCAGCTTACAGCAGGGAAGGACCACTGAAGCTTTCTTT
TRBV4-2,TRBJ1-5,few,.,CASSQEESGSGPQHF,TGTGCCAGCAGCCAAGAGGAGTCAGGCTCTGGGCCCCAGCATTTT
TRBV28,TRBJ2-2,.,TRBD2,CASSEAPGRVEELFF,TGTGCCAGCAGTGAGGCGCCAGGGAGGGTTGAGGAGCTGTTTTTT
TRBV18,TRBJ1-5,.,.,CASSRDSGGRGAQHF,TGTGCCAGCTCACGAGATTCGGGGGGTCGGGGAGCCCAGCATTTT
TRBV12-3/TRBV12-4,TRBJ1-5,few,.,CASRPEISGGNQPQHF,TGTGCCAGCAGACCTGAAATAAGCGGGGGCAATCAGCCCCAGCATTTT
TRBV15,TRBJ2-3,.,TRBD2,CATSRVGGRVTDTQYF,TGTGCCACCAGCAGAGTGGGCGGGAGAGTCACAGATACGCAGTATTTT
TRBV28,TRBJ1-2,.,.,CASIKGGNYGYTF,TGTGCCAGCATTAAAGGAGGGAACTATGGCTACACCTTC
TRBV5-5,TRBJ2-4,many,TRBD1,CASTRTGGKNIQYF,TGTGCCAGCACCCGGACAGGGGGCAAAAACATTCAGTACTTC
TRBV20-1,TRBJ2-7,.,.,CSAEQEIGEQYF,TGCAGTGCTGAACAGGAAATCGGCGAGCAGTACTTC
TRBV29-1,TRBJ2-1,few,.,CSVRGPYNEQFF,TGCAGCGTCCGGGGTCCCTACAATGAGCAGTTCTTC
TRBV5-1,TRBJ2-1,.,.,CASRVGTLDEQFF,TGCGCCAGCAGGGTCGGTACCCTCGATGAGCAGTTCTTC
TRBV7-6,TRBJ2-7,few,TRBD2,CASSSPGRELTREQYF,TGTGCCAGCAGCTCCCCGGGGAGGGAGCTCACGAGAGAGCAGTACTTC
TRBV6-5,TRBJ2-1,few,.,CASSYTSPGINEQFF,TGTGCCAGCAGTTACACTAGCCCGGGGATCAATGAGCAGTTCTTC
TRBV20-1,TRBJ1-2,few,.,CSAYNNYGYTF,TGCAGTGCTTACAATAACTATGGCTACACCTTC
TRBV20-1,TRBJ1-2,.,.,CSAKSGGVYGYTF,TGCAGTGCCAAATCGGGGGGCGTCTATGGCTACACCTTC
TRBV16,TRBJ2-4,.,TRBD1,CASSPNRGKAKNIQYF,TGTGCCAGCAGCCCAAACAGGGGGAAGGCCAAAAACATTCAGTACTTC